The clone carrying this T cell receptor (beta chain) was counted a single time. The target antigen is unknown. Primers: 60 Vbeta forward and 13 Jbeta reverse. Assay: immunoSEQ multiplex PCR; the TCRdb copy retains only in-frame clones and omits some. This sample has approximately 150,000 clones, with 78% found just once. This sample stems from a study of cytomegalovirus exposure and HLA in healthy donors. About the research overall: There were fewer than 500 genotyped donors. Of these, roughly 82% fell in the genetic ancestry cluster associated with self-reported Caucasian donors. Study-level findings and limits: The study dropped some indistinguishable V segments, TRBV6-2 and TRBV6-3 among them. Usually a TCR sequence was rare, but some public TCRs were found in many donors. Immune exposure was documented only through CMV serostatus.

This CDR3 is 16 amino acids long. V shed 5 bases, J shed 7 bases, and the junction held 11 bases outside the gene matches. Germline CDR1 reads MNHEY; CDR2 reads SMNVEV (reference sequence). The sequencing input was PBMCs. V gene TRBV27 combines with J gene TRBJ2-1; 10 nucleotides match TRBD1. This sequence was found in a female donor in good health and CMV-seronegative. The CDR3 DNA sequence: TGTGCCAGCAGTCCCCCGACAGGGGGCATCCTAAATGAGCAGTTCTTC. Translated: CASSPPTGGILNEQFF.